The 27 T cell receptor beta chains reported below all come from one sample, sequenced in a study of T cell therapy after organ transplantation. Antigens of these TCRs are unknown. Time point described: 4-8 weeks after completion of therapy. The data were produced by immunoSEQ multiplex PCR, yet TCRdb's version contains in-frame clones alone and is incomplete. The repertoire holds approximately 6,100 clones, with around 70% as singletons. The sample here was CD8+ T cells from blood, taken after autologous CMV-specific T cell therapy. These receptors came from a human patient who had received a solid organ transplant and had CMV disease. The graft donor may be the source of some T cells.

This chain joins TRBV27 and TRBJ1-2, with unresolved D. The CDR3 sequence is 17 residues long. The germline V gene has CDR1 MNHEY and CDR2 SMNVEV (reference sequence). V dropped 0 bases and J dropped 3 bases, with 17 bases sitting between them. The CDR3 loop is CASSLSRHLVFDYGYTF. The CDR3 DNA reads TGTGCCAGCAGTTTATCGCGACACCTAGTTTTTGACTATGGCTACACCTTC.

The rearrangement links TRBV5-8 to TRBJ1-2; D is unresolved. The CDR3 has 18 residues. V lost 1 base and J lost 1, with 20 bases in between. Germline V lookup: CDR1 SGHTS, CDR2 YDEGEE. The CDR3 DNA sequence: TGTGCCAGCAGCTTGTATGTTAGTCGGGGTCCGAATAACTATGGCTACACCTTC. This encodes CASSLYVSRGPNNYGYTF.

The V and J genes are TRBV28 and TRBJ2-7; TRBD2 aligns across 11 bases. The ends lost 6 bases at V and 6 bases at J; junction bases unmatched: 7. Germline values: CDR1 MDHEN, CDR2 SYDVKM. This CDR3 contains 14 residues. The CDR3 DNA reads TGTGCCAGCAGACTACTAGCGGGAGATCCCGAGCAGTACTTC. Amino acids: CASRLLAGDPEQYF.

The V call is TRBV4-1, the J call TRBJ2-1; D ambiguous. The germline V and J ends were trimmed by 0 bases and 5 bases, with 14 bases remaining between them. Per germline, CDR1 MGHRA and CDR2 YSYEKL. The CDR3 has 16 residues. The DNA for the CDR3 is TGCGCCAGCAGCCAAGAAATCGGGCCCGCTGACAATGAGCAGTTCTTC. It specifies CASSQEIGPADNEQFF.

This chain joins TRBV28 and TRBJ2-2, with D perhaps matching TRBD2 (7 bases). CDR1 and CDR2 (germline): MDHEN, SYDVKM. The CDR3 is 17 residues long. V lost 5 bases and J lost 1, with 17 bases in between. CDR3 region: CASSDFEGGLNTGELFF. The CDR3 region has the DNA TGTGCCAGCAGTGACTTTGAGGGGGGGCTGAACACCGGGGAGCTGTTTTTT.

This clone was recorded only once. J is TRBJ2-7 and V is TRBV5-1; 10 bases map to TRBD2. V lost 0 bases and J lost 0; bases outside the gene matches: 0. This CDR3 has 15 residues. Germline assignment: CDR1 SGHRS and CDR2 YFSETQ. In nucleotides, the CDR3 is TGCGCCAGCAGCTTGGTAGCGGGAGGCTCCTACGAGCAGTACTTC. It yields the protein CASSLVAGGSYEQYF.

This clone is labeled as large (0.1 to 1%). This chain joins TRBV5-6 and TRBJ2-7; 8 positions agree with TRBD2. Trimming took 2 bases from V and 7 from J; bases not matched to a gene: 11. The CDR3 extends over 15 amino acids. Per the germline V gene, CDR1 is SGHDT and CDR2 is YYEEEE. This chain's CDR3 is CASSFGTSGGNEQYF. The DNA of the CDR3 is TGTGCCAGCAGCTTTGGTACTAGCGGTGGAAATGAGCAGTACTTC.

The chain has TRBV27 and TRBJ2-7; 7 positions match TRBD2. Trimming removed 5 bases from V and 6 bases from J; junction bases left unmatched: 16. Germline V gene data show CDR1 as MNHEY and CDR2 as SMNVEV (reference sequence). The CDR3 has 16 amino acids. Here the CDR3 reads CASSPSYRTSSSEQYF. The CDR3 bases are TGTGCCAGCAGTCCCTCGTACCGGACTAGTAGCTCCGAGCAGTACTTC.

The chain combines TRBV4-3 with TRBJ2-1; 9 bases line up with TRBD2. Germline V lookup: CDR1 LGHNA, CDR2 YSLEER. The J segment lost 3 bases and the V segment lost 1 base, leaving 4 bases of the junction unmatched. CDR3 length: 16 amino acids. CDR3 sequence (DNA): TGCGCCAGCAGCCAAGGACTAGCGGACAACTACAATGAGCAGTTCTTC. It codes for CASSQGLADNYNEQFF.

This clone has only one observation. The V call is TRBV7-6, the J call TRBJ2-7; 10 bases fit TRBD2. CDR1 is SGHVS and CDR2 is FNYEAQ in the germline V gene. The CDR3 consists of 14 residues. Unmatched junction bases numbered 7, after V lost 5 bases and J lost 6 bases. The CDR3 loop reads CASSLAASGSEQYF. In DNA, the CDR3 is TGTGCCAGCAGCCTGGCGGCTAGCGGGAGCGAGCAGTACTTC.

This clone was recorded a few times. The CDR3 nucleotides read TGTGCCAGCATACCCATGGGGAGCACAGATACGCAGTATTTT. Protein sequence: CASIPMGSTDTQYF. The chain uses TRBV28 and TRBJ2-3, with D uncertain. The CDR3 length is 14 residues. With 7 bases removed from V and 0 bases from J, the gap between germline ends came to 11 bases. Germline CDR1 and CDR2: MDHEN and SYDVKM.

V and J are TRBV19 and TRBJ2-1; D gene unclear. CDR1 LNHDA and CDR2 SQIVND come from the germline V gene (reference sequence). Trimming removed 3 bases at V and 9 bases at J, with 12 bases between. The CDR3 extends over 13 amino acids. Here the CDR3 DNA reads TGTGCCAGTAGTATGGCACCGCGGAGTGAGCAGTTCTTC. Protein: CASSMAPRSEQFF.

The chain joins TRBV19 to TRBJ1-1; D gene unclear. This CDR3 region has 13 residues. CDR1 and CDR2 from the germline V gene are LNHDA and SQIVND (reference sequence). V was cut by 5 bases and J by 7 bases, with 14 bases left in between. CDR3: CASSFDTTLEAFF. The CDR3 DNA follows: TGTGCCAGTAGTTTTGACACCACCCTTGAAGCTTTCTTT.

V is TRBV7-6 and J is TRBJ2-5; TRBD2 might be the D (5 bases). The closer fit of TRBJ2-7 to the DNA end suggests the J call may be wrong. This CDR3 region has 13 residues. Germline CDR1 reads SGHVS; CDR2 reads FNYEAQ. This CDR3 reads CASSDGVDGEQYF. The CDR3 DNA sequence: TGTGCCAGCAGCGACGGGGTCGACGGCGAGCAGTACTTC.

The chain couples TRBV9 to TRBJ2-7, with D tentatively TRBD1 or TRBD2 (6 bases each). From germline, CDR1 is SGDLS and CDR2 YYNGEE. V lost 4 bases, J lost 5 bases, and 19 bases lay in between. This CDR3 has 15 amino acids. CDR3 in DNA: TGTGCCAGCAGCCCTCGGACAGAGACTAGGAACGAGCAGTACTTC. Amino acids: CASSPRTETRNEQYF.

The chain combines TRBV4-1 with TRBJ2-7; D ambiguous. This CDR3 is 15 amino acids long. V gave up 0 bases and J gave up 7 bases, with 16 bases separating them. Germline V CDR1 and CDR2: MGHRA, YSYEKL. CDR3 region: CASSQDKAVIWEQYF. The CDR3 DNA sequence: TGCGCCAGCAGCCAAGACAAAGCAGTGATTTGGGAGCAGTACTTC.

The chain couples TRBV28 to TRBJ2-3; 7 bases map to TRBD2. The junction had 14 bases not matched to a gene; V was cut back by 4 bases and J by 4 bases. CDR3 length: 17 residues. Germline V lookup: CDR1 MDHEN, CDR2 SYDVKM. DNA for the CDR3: TGTGCCAGCAGTTCCACTTGGAGGGAGGGTTTGGCAGATACGCAGTATTTT. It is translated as CASSSTWREGLADTQYF.

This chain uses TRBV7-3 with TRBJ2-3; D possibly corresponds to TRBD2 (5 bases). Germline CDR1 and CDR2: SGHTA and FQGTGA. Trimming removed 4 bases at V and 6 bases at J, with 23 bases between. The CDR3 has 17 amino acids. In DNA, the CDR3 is TGTGCCAGCAGCTCCCGACCGGGAACAGAAGTCGTGGATACGCAGTATTTT. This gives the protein CASSSRPGTEVVDTQYF.

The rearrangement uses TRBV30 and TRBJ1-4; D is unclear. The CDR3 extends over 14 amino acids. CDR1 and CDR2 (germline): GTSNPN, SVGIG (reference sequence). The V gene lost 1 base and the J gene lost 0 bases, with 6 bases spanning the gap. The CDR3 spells CAWSGRTTNEKLFF. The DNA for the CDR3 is TGTGCCTGGAGTGGTCGAACAACTAATGAAAAACTGTTTTTT.

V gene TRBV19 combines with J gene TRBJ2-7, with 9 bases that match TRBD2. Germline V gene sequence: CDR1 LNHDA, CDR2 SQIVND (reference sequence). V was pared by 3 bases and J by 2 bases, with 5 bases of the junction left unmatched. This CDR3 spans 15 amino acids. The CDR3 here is CASSISGSPPYEQYF. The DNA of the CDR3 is TGTGCCAGTAGTATTAGCGGGAGCCCCCCCTACGAGCAGTACTTC.

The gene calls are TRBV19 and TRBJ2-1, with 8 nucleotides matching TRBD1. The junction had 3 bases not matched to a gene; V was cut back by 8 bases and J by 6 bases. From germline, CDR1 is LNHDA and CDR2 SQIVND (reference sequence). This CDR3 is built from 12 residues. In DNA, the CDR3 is TGTGCCAGTCAAGACAGGGGCAATGAGCAGTTCTTC. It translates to CASQDRGNEQFF.

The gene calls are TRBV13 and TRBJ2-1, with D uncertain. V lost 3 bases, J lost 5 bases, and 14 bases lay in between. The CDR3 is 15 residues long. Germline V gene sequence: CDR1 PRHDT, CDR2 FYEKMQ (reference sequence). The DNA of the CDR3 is TGTGCCAGCAGCTTCCAACAGATACTTAACAATGAGCAGTTCTTC. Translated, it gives CASSFQQILNNEQFF. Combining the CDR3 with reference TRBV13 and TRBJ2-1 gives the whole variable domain AAGVIQSPRHLIKEKRETATLKCYPIPRHDTVYWYQQGPGQDPQFLISFYEKMQSDKGSIPDRFSAQQFSDYHSELNMSSLELGDSALYFCASSFQQILNNEQFFGPGTRLTVL.

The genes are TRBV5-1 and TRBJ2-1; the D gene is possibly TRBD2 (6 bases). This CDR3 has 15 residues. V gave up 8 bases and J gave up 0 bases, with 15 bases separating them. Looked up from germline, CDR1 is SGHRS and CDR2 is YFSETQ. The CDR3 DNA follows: TGCGCCAGTACGCTAGCGCCGAGCTCCTACAATGAGCAGTTCTTC. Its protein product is CASTLAPSSYNEQFF.

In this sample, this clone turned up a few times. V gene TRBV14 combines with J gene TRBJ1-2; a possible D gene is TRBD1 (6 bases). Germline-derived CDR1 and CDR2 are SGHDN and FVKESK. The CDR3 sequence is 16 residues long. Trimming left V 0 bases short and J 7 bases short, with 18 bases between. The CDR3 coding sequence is TGTGCCAGCAGCCAAGATCGCAAGGGGGGCGATTTTGGCTACACCTTC. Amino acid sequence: CASSQDRKGGDFGYTF.

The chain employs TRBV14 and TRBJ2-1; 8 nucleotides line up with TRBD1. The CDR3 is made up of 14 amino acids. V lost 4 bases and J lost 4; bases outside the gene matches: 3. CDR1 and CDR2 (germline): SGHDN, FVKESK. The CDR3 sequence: CASSPGQGYNEQFF. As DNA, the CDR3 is TGTGCCAGCAGCCCCGGACAGGGATACAATGAGCAGTTCTTC.

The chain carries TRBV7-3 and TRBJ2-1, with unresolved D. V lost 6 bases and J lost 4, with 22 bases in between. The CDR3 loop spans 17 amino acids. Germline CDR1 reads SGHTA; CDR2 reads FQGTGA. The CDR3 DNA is TGTGCCAGCAGTTCCGAGGAGTGGGCCCTAGGGTACAATGAGCAGTTCTTC. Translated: CASSSEEWALGYNEQFF.

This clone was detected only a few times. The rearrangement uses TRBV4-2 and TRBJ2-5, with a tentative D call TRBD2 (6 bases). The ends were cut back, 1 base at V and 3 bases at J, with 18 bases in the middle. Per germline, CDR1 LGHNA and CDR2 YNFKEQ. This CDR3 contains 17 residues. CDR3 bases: TGTGCCAGCAGCCAAGTTTGGGACGGCGGGACGGAAGAGACCCAGTACTTC. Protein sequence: CASSQVWDGGTEETQYF.